Following are 5 T cell receptor beta chains from one sample sequenced in a study of tissue T cells after allogeneic stem cell transplantation. The time point: mouse harvest day 7 after allogeneic transplant. The graft held 10^6 splenic CD5+ T cells and 10^7 T-cell-depleted bone marrow cells. This table comes from immunoSEQ multiplex PCR, and its TCRdb copy is limited to in-frame clones, with some not included. The profile covers around 10,000 clones, with approximately 47% appearing a single time and 6.5% to 8.5% taken by the ten largest. The sample consisted of gut tissue. These receptors came from a female BALB/c mouse given C57BL/6 T cells with graft-versus-host disease after an allogeneic hematopoietic cell transplant.

In its sample, this clone was seen a few times. Gene and germline names: mouse. The read gets to within 1 residue of the CDR3 end, and the germline J gene fills in the rest. The chain has TRBV26 and TRBJ2-7; D is uncertain. The CDR3 is 13 amino acids. Germline loops: CDR1 KGHPV, CDR2 FQNQEV (reference sequence). The germline V and J ends were trimmed by 2 bases and 7 bases, with 12 bases remaining between them. The CDR3 reads CASSLRRSGEQYF. CDR3 bases read: TGTGCCAGCAGTCTGCGCAGGTCGGGGGAACAGTAC.

With regard to this clone: Germline and genes here are mouse. The DNA ends 1 residue before the CDR3 does, and the rest of the CDR3 is filled in from the germline J gene. This rearrangement joins TRBV12-1 to TRBJ2-4, with D possibly matching TRBD2 (6 bases). This CDR3 has 13 amino acids. V was cut by 0 bases and J by 4 bases, with 7 bases left in between. Germline CDR1 reads SGHSN; CDR2 reads HYEKVE. This CDR3 is CASSLGGKNTLYF. Partial CDR3 DNA: TGTGCCAGCTCTCTCGGGGGGAAAAACACCTTGTAC.

Concerning this clone itself: A much larger clone lies a single base off, so this may be a read error. The gene names given are mouse names. The read is 1 residue too short to cover the CDR3 end, so that end is filled in from the germline J gene. The sample holds other DNA sequences that translate to the same CDR3. This sequence joins TRBV19 and TRBJ1-4, with D perhaps matching TRBD1 (6 bases). There are 15 residues in the CDR3. Germline values: CDR1 FNHDT, CDR2 SITEND (reference sequence). V was shortened by 2 bases and J by 0 bases, with 8 bases between the two germline ends. The sequenced part of the CDR3 DNA is TGTGCCAGCAGTATGAGGGGGGTTTCCAACGAAAGATTATTT. As protein: CASSMRGVSNERLF. The whole CDR3 region reads CASSMRGVSNERLFF.

This clone is classed as medium-sized (0.01 to 0.1%). Germline and genes: mouse. The read terminates 1 residue ahead of where the CDR3 ends, so the germline J gene completes it. The V call is TRBV5, the J call TRBJ2-7; D unclear. Trimming took 0 bases from V and 5 from J, leaving 5 bases between them. The germline CDR1 and CDR2 sequences are LGHNA and YNLKQL (reference sequence). The CDR3 loop spans 12 amino acids. The sequenced part of the CDR3 DNA is TGTGCCAGCAGCCAAGAGAGGGATGAACAGTAC. Protein product: CASSQERDEQY. The entire CDR3 sequence reads CASSQERDEQYF.

The sample holds a few counts of this clone. Gene names are the mouse ones. The CDR3 end lies 1 residue beyond the end of the read and is filled in from the germline J gene. This sequence joins TRBV19 and TRBJ1-5; D is ambiguous. Germline values: CDR1 FNHDT, CDR2 SITEND (reference sequence). The CDR3 contains 13 residues. V was shortened by 3 bases and J by 1 base, with 5 bases between the two germline ends. CDR3 protein: CASSRNNNQAPLF. The sequenced CDR3 bases are TGTGCCAGCAGTAGAAACAACAACCAGGCTCCGCTT.